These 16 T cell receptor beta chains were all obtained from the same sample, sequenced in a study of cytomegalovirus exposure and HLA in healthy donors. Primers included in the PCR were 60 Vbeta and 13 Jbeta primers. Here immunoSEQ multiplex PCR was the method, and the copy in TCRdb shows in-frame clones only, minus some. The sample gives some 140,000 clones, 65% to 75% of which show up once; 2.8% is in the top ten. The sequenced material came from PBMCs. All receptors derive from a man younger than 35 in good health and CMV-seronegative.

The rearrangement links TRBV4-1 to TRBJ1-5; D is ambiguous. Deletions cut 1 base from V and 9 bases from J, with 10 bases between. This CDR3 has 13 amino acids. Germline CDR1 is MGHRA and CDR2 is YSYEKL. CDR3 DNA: TGCGCCAGCAGCCAAGTCTATCTTGCGCCCCAGCATTTT. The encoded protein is CASSQVYLAPQHF.

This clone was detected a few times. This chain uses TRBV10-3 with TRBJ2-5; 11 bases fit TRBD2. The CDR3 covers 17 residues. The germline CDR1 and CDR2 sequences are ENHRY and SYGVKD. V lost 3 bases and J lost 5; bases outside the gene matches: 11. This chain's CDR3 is CAISEGSGGAVLETQYF. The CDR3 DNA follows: TGTGCCATCAGTGAAGGTAGCGGGGGGGCCGTGTTGGAGACCCAGTACTTC.

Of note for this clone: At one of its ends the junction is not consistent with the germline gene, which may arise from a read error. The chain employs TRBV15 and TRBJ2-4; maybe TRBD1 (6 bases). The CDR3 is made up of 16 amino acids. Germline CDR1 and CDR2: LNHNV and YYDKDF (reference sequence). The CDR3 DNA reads TGTGCCACCAGCTTAGAAATTACAGGGAGCAAAAACAGTCAGTACTTC. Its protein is CATSLEITGSKNSQYF.

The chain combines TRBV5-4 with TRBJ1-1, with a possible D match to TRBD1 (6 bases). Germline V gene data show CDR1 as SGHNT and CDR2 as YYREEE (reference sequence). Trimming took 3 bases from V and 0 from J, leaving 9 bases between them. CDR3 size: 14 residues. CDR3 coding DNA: TGTGCCAGCAGCTCAGGGGCCTTGAACACTGAAGCTTTCTTT. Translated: CASSSGALNTEAFF. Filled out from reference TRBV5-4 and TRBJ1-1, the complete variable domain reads ETGVTQSPTHLIKTRGQQVTLRCSSQSGHNTVSWYQQALGQGPQFIFQYYREEENGRGNFPPRFSGLQFPNYSSELNVNALELDDSALYLCASSSGALNTEAFFGQGTRLTVV.

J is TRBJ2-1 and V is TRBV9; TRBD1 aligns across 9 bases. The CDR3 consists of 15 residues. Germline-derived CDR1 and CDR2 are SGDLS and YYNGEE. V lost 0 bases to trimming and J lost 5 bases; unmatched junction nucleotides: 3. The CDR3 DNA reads TGTGCCAGCAGCGTAGGGACAGGGGTTGACAATGAGCAGTTCTTC. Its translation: CASSVGTGVDNEQFF.

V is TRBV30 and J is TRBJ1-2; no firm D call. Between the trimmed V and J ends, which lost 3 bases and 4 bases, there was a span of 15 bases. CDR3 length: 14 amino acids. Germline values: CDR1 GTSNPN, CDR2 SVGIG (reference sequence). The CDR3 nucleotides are TGTGCCTGGAGGAGGGAAGGTCTCGTCTATGGCTACACCTTC. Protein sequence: CAWRREGLVYGYTF.

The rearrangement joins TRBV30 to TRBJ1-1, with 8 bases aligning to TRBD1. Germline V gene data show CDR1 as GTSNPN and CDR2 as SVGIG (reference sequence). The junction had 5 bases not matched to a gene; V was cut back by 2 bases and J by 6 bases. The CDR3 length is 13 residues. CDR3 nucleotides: TGTGCCTGGAGTAGACAGGGGTGGGCTGAAGCTTTCTTT. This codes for CAWSRQGWAEAFF.

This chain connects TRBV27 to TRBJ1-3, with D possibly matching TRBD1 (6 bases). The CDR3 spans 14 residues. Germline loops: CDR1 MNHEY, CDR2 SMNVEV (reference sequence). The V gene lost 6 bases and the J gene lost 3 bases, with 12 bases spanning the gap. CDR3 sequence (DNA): TGTGCCAGCAGACGAACAGGGATTGGAAACACCATATATTTT. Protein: CASRRTGIGNTIYF.

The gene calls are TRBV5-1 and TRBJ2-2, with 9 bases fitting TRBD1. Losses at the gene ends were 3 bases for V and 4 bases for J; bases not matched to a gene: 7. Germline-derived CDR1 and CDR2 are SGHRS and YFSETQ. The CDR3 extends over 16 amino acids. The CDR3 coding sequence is TGCGCCAGCAGCTGGGACAGGGCCTCGGGCACCGGGGAGCTGTTTTTT. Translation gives CASSWDRASGTGELFF. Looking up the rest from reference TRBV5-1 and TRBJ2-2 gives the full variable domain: KAGVTQTPRYLIKTRGQQVTLSCSPISGHRSVSWYQQTPGQGLQFLFEYFSETQRNKGNFPGRFSGRQFSNSRSEMNVSTLELGDSALYLCASSWDRASGTGELFFGEGSRLTVL.

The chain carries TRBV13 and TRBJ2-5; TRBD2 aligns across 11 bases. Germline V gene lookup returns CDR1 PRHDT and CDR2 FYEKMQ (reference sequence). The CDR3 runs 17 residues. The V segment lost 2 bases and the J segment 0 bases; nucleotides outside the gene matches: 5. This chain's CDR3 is CASSLRGSGGDQETQYF. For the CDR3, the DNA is TGTGCCAGCAGCTTACGGGGTAGCGGGGGGGACCAAGAGACCCAGTACTTC.

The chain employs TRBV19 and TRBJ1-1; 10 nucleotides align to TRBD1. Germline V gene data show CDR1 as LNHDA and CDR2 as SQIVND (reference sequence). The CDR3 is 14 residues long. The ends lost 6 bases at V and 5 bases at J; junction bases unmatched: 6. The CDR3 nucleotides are TGTGCCAGTAGCCAGGACAGGGGGAGAACTGAAGCTTTCTTT. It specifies CASSQDRGRTEAFF.

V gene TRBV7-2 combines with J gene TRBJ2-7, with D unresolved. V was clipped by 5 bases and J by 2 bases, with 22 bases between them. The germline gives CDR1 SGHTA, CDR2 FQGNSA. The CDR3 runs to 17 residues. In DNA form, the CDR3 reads TGTGCCAGCAGCCTAAAGGAGATTTTCGCTGTGGCCTACGAGCAGTACTTC. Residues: CASSLKEIFAVAYEQYF.

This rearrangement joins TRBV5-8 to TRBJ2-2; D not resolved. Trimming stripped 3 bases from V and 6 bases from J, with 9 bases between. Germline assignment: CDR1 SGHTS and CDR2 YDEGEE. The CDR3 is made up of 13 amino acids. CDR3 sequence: CASSWRLAGELFF. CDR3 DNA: TGTGCCAGCAGCTGGAGACTCGCCGGGGAGCTGTTTTTT.

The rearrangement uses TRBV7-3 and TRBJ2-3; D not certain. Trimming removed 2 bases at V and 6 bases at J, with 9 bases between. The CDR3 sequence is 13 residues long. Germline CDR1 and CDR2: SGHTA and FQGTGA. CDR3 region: CASSLEVRDTQYF. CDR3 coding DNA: TGTGCCAGCAGCTTAGAGGTGAGGGATACGCAGTATTTT. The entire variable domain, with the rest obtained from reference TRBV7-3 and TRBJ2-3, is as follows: GAGVSQTPSNKVTEKGKYVELRCDPISGHTALYWYRQSLGQGPEFLIYFQGTGAADDSGLPNDRFFAVRPEGSVSTLKIQRTERGDSAVYLCASSLEVRDTQYFGPGTRLTVL.

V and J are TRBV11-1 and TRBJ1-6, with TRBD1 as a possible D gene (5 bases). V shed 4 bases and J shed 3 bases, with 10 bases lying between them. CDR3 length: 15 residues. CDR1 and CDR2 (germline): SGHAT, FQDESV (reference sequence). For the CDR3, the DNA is TGTGCCAGCAGCTATGACAGTTTCTATAATTCACCCCTCCACTTT. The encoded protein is CASSYDSFYNSPLHF.

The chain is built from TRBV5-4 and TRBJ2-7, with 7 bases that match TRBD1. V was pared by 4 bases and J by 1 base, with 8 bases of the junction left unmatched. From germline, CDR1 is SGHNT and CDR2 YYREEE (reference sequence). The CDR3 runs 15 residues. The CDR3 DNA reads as TGTGCCAGCAGCCAAGCAGCCAGGGGGTCCTACGAGCAGTACTTC. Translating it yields CASSQAARGSYEQYF.